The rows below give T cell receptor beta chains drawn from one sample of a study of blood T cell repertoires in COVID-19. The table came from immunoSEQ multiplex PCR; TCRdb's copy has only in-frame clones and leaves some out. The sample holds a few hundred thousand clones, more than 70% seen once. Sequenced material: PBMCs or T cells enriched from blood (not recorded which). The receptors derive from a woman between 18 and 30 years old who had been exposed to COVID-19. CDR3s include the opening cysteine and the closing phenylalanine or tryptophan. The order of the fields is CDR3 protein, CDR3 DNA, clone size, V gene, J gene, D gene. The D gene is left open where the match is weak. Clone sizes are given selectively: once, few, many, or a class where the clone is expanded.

cdr3_aa: CAWSVDGMGGYTF
cdr3_nt: TGTGCCTGGAGTGTAGACGGGATGGGTGGCTACACCTTC
clone_size: once
v_call: TRBV30
j_call: TRBJ1-2
d_call: NA

cdr3_aa: CASSQEYRSSYEQYF
cdr3_nt: TGTGCCAGCAGCCAAGAATATCGTTCCTCCTACGAGCAGTACTTC
clone_size: NA
v_call: TRBV4-2
j_call: TRBJ2-7
d_call: NA

cdr3_aa: CSGPQGMSTDTQYF
cdr3_nt: TGCAGCGGACCGCAGGGGATGAGCACAGATACGCAGTATTTT
clone_size: NA
v_call: TRBV29-1
j_call: TRBJ2-3
d_call: NA

cdr3_aa: CASSSDRGPYGYTF
cdr3_nt: TGTGCCAGCAGCTCTGACAGGGGCCCCTATGGCTACACCTTC
clone_size: NA
v_call: TRBV7-2
j_call: TRBJ1-2
d_call: TRBD1

cdr3_aa: CASSRDGAYEQYF
cdr3_nt: TGCGCCAGCAGTCGCGACGGGGCCTACGAGCAGTACTTC
clone_size: NA
v_call: TRBV10-2
j_call: TRBJ2-7
d_call: NA

cdr3_aa: CASSLTGHSGNTIYF
cdr3_nt: TGTGCCAGCAGCTTGACAGGGCACTCTGGAAACACCATATATTTT
clone_size: few
v_call: TRBV6-5
j_call: TRBJ1-3
d_call: TRBD1

cdr3_aa: CASSLTSGGAYNEQFF
cdr3_nt: TGCGCCAGCAGCCTCACTAGCGGGGGGGCCTACAATGAGCAGTTCTTC
clone_size: few
v_call: TRBV5-1
j_call: TRBJ2-1
d_call: TRBD2

cdr3_aa: CASSLGGLQGMELFF
cdr3_nt: TGTGCCAGCAGCTTAGGGGGATTACAGGGGATGGAGCTGTTTTTT
clone_size: NA
v_call: TRBV7-8
j_call: TRBJ2-2
d_call: TRBD1

cdr3_aa: CASSVTANTEAFF
cdr3_nt: TGTGCCAGTAGTGTGACAGCGAACACTGAAGCTTTCTTT
clone_size: NA
v_call: TRBV19
j_call: TRBJ1-1
d_call: NA

cdr3_aa: CASSQEQSQAAKNIQYF
cdr3_nt: TGTGCCAGCAGCCAAGAGCAAAGCCAGGCCGCCAAAAACATTCAGTACTTC
clone_size: NA
v_call: TRBV4-2
j_call: TRBJ2-4
d_call: NA

cdr3_aa: CASSPGTGINYGYTF
cdr3_nt: TGTGCCAGCAGCCCAGGGACAGGGATTAACTATGGCTACACCTTC
clone_size: once
v_call: TRBV3-1/TRBV3-2
j_call: TRBJ1-2
d_call: TRBD1

cdr3_aa: CSVEDGGAYEQYF
cdr3_nt: TGCAGCGTTGAAGATGGGGGGGCCTACGAGCAGTACTTC
clone_size: NA
v_call: TRBV29-1
j_call: TRBJ2-7
d_call: TRBD2

cdr3_aa: CASSLALPGLAVQSSYNEQFF
cdr3_nt: TGCGCCAGCAGCTTGGCACTACCGGGACTAGCGGTCCAGAGCTCCTACAATGAGCAGTTCTTC
clone_size: NA
v_call: TRBV5-1
j_call: TRBJ2-1
d_call: TRBD2

cdr3_aa: CASSPETTGVWETQYF
cdr3_nt: TGTGCCAGCAGCCCCGAGACGACAGGGGTTTGGGAGACCCAGTACTTC
clone_size: NA
v_call: TRBV3-1/TRBV3-2
j_call: TRBJ2-5
d_call: TRBD1

cdr3_aa: CASSPQLGGGTGNTIYF
cdr3_nt: TGTGCCAGCAGCCCGCAGCTGGGGGGGGGAACTGGAAACACCATATATTTT
clone_size: NA
v_call: TRBV9
j_call: TRBJ1-3
d_call: NA

cdr3_aa: CASSLAGVTDTQYF
cdr3_nt: TGTGCCAGCAGCTTAGCGGGGGTAACAGATACGCAGTATTTT
clone_size: NA
v_call: TRBV11-3
j_call: TRBJ2-3
d_call: NA

cdr3_aa: CASSALSGQGTEAFF
cdr3_nt: TGTGCCAGCAGCGCCCTTTCGGGACAGGGGACTGAAGCTTTCTTT
clone_size: NA
v_call: TRBV7-8
j_call: TRBJ1-1
d_call: TRBD1

cdr3_aa: CASSLSASYPPQHF
cdr3_nt: TGTGCCAGCAGTTTATCGGCATCGTATCCGCCCCAGCATTTT
clone_size: NA
v_call: TRBV27
j_call: TRBJ1-5
d_call: NA

cdr3_aa: CSVEDRGQGYEQYF
cdr3_nt: TGCAGCGTTGAAGATCGAGGACAGGGGTACGAGCAGTACTTC
clone_size: once
v_call: TRBV29-1
j_call: TRBJ2-7
d_call: TRBD1

cdr3_aa: CASSLAQGREQYF
cdr3_nt: TGTGCCAGCAGCTTAGCACAGGGTAGGGAGCAGTACTTC
clone_size: NA
v_call: TRBV11-3
j_call: TRBJ2-7
d_call: NA

cdr3_aa: CASSQNRAGNNSPLHF
cdr3_nt: TGTGCCAGCAGTCAAAACAGGGCTGGTAATAATTCACCCCTCCACTTT
clone_size: NA
v_call: TRBV28
j_call: TRBJ1-6
d_call: NA

cdr3_aa: CASSEEGNTEAFF
cdr3_nt: TGTGCCAGCAGTGAGGAGGGGAACACTGAAGCTTTCTTT
clone_size: NA
v_call: TRBV6-4
j_call: TRBJ1-1
d_call: NA

cdr3_aa: CASSGSAGEQFF
cdr3_nt: TGTGCCAGCAGTGGAAGCGCGGGTGAGCAGTTCTTC
clone_size: NA
v_call: TRBV6-4
j_call: TRBJ2-1
d_call: NA

cdr3_aa: CASSRAWTDSYEQYF
cdr3_nt: TGTGCCAGCAGCCGAGCGTGGACTGACTCCTACGAGCAGTACTTC
clone_size: NA
v_call: TRBV7-8
j_call: TRBJ2-7
d_call: NA

cdr3_aa: CASSVHRGDSPLHF
cdr3_nt: TGTGCCAGCAGCGTACACAGGGGCGATTCACCCCTCCACTTT
clone_size: NA
v_call: TRBV9
j_call: TRBJ1-6
d_call: TRBD1

cdr3_aa: CASSLGSGGPYNEQFF
cdr3_nt: TGTGCCAGCAGTTTGGGAAGCGGGGGGCCCTACAATGAGCAGTTCTTC
clone_size: NA
v_call: TRBV28
j_call: TRBJ2-1
d_call: TRBD2

cdr3_aa: CATSRAGQPDEKLFF
cdr3_nt: TGTGCCACCAGCAGGGCCGGACAGCCGGATGAAAAACTGTTTTTT
clone_size: NA
v_call: TRBV15
j_call: TRBJ1-4
d_call: NA

cdr3_aa: CASSRLAGGIHEQYF
cdr3_nt: TGTGCCAGCAGCCGACTAGCGGGAGGGATTCACGAGCAGTACTTC
clone_size: NA
v_call: TRBV6-5
j_call: TRBJ2-7
d_call: TRBD2

cdr3_aa: CTRLPLTSHPDSYNEQFF
cdr3_nt: TGCACCAGACTGCCTTTGACTAGCCATCCTGACTCCTACAATGAGCAGTTCTTC
clone_size: NA
v_call: TRBV1
j_call: TRBJ2-1
d_call: NA

cdr3_aa: CASSQVSSGRGGYEQYF
cdr3_nt: TGTGCCAGCAGCCAAGTTTCATCGGGCAGGGGTGGATACGAGCAGTACTTC
clone_size: NA
v_call: TRBV4-2
j_call: TRBJ2-7
d_call: NA

cdr3_aa: CASSLFLSGGGTEAFF
cdr3_nt: TGTGCCAGCAGTTTATTTCTCTCGGGGGGCGGCACTGAAGCTTTCTTT
clone_size: NA
v_call: TRBV28
j_call: TRBJ1-1
d_call: NA

cdr3_aa: CASSQITGTTYNEQFF
cdr3_nt: TGTGCCAGCAGCCAGATTACCGGGACTACTTACAATGAGCAGTTCTTC
clone_size: NA
v_call: TRBV7-2
j_call: TRBJ2-1
d_call: TRBD2

cdr3_aa: CASSQGDFYGYTF
cdr3_nt: TGTGCCAGCAGCCAAGGGGACTTTTATGGCTACACCTTC
clone_size: NA
v_call: TRBV3-1/TRBV3-2
j_call: TRBJ1-2
d_call: NA

cdr3_aa: CASSVDIYFGGELFF
cdr3_nt: TGTGCCAGCAGCGTAGATATCTACTTCGGCGGGGAGCTGTTTTTT
clone_size: NA
v_call: TRBV9
j_call: TRBJ2-2
d_call: NA

cdr3_aa: CASSLVLDRIYGYTF
cdr3_nt: TGTGCCAGCAGCTTGGTTCTGGACAGGATCTATGGCTACACCTTC
clone_size: NA
v_call: TRBV5-5
j_call: TRBJ1-2
d_call: TRBD1

cdr3_aa: CASTYSARNQPQHF
cdr3_nt: TGTGCCAGCACCTACTCCGCCCGAAATCAGCCCCAGCATTTT
clone_size: NA
v_call: TRBV5-6
j_call: TRBJ1-5
d_call: NA

cdr3_aa: CASSLGLAGIFYNEQFF
cdr3_nt: TGTGCCAGCAGCTTGGGACTAGCGGGAATCTTCTACAATGAGCAGTTCTTC
clone_size: NA
v_call: TRBV7-9
j_call: TRBJ2-1
d_call: TRBD2

cdr3_aa: CASSEGQGREKLFF
cdr3_nt: TGTGCCAGCAGTGAGGGACAGGGCCGAGAAAAACTGTTTTTT
clone_size: NA
v_call: TRBV6-1
j_call: TRBJ1-4
d_call: TRBD1

cdr3_aa: CASSIQVMNTEAFF
cdr3_nt: TGCGCCAGCAGCATACAGGTGATGAACACTGAAGCTTTCTTT
clone_size: NA
v_call: TRBV5-1
j_call: TRBJ1-1
d_call: NA

cdr3_aa: CASSLFSLGGNEQFF
cdr3_nt: TGTGCCAGCAGTTTATTTTCCCTAGGAGGCAACGAGCAGTTCTTC
clone_size: NA
v_call: TRBV28
j_call: TRBJ2-1
d_call: NA

cdr3_aa: CASSQGDRVNGNTIYF
cdr3_nt: TGTGCCAGCAGCCAAGGGGACAGGGTAAACGGAAACACCATATATTTT
clone_size: NA
v_call: TRBV4-2
j_call: TRBJ1-3
d_call: TRBD1

cdr3_aa: CAWSVQTNEKLFF
cdr3_nt: TGTGCCTGGAGTGTACAAACTAATGAAAAACTGTTTTTT
clone_size: NA
v_call: TRBV30
j_call: TRBJ1-4
d_call: NA

cdr3_aa: CSVGYSDRPNYGYTF
cdr3_nt: TGCAGCGTAGGTTATAGCGACAGGCCCAACTATGGCTACACCTTC
clone_size: NA
v_call: TRBV29-1
j_call: TRBJ1-2
d_call: NA

cdr3_aa: CSVEVSSGSWGEQFF
cdr3_nt: TGCAGCGTTGAAGTTTCTAGCGGGAGTTGGGGTGAGCAGTTCTTC
clone_size: once
v_call: TRBV29-1
j_call: TRBJ2-1
d_call: TRBD2

cdr3_aa: CASSQGRAESYEQYF
cdr3_nt: TGTGCCAGCAGCCAAGGTCGAGCGGAGTCCTACGAGCAGTACTTC
clone_size: NA
v_call: TRBV4-2
j_call: TRBJ2-7
d_call: NA

cdr3_aa: CASSQGLAGGPGETQYF
cdr3_nt: TGTGCCAGCAGCCAAGGACTAGCGGGGGGACCGGGGGAGACCCAGTACTTC
clone_size: NA
v_call: TRBV3-1/TRBV3-2
j_call: TRBJ2-5
d_call: TRBD2

cdr3_aa: CSVGQGVLNYGYTF
cdr3_nt: TGCAGCGTTGGTCAGGGGGTTCTTAACTATGGCTACACCTTC
clone_size: NA
v_call: TRBV29-1
j_call: TRBJ1-2
d_call: TRBD1

cdr3_aa: CASSLDSSWTFSGNTIYF
cdr3_nt: TGTGCCAGTAGTTTGGACTCCTCCTGGACGTTCTCTGGAAACACCATATATTTT
clone_size: NA
v_call: TRBV19
j_call: TRBJ1-3
d_call: NA

cdr3_aa: CASKPKREGARGYTF
cdr3_nt: TGTGCCAGCAAACCTAAACGGGAGGGGGCGCGGGGCTACACCTTC
clone_size: NA
v_call: TRBV27
j_call: TRBJ1-2
d_call: TRBD1

cdr3_aa: CASSLHSAGGGSDTQYF
cdr3_nt: TGTGCCAGCAGCCTACACTCCGCCGGGGGGGGTTCAGATACGCAGTATTTT
clone_size: NA
v_call: TRBV7-9
j_call: TRBJ2-3
d_call: TRBD2

cdr3_aa: CASSQVTSGGYSYEQYF
cdr3_nt: TGTGCCAGCAGCCAGGTGACTAGCGGGGGATACTCCTACGAGCAGTACTTC
clone_size: NA
v_call: TRBV3-1/TRBV3-2
j_call: TRBJ2-7
d_call: TRBD2

cdr3_aa: CASSQGDREKDTGELFF
cdr3_nt: TGTGCCAGCAGCCAGGGCGACAGGGAGAAGGACACCGGGGAGCTGTTTTTT
clone_size: NA
v_call: TRBV4-2
j_call: TRBJ2-2
d_call: TRBD1

cdr3_aa: CASSRDTTDTQYF
cdr3_nt: TGTGCCAGCAGTCGGGACACCACAGATACGCAGTATTTT
clone_size: NA
v_call: TRBV16
j_call: TRBJ2-3
d_call: NA

cdr3_aa: CASSRRSYEQYF
cdr3_nt: TGTGCCAGCAGTAGGCGGTCCTACGAGCAGTACTTC
clone_size: NA
v_call: TRBV28
j_call: TRBJ2-7
d_call: NA

cdr3_aa: CAISDIVGEGRLRYEQYF
cdr3_nt: TGTGCCATCAGCGACATTGTGGGGGAGGGTCGGCTGAGATACGAGCAGTACTTC
clone_size: NA
v_call: TRBV10-3
j_call: TRBJ2-7
d_call: TRBD2

cdr3_aa: CASSTNREGQPQHF
cdr3_nt: TGTGCCAGCAGCACGAACAGGGAGGGACAGCCCCAGCATTTT
clone_size: once
v_call: TRBV7-9
j_call: TRBJ1-5
d_call: NA

cdr3_aa: CASSRDRDYEQYF
cdr3_nt: TGCGCCAGCAGCCGCGACAGGGACTACGAGCAGTACTTC
clone_size: NA
v_call: TRBV5-1
j_call: TRBJ2-7
d_call: TRBD1

cdr3_aa: CASSLVGGLHEQYF
cdr3_nt: TGCGCCAGCAGCTTGGTCGGGGGGCTCCACGAGCAGTACTTC
clone_size: once
v_call: TRBV5-1
j_call: TRBJ2-7
d_call: NA

cdr3_aa: CASSSSGGQHNEQFF
cdr3_nt: TGTGCCAGCAGCTCTAGCGGGGGCCAGCACAATGAGCAGTTCTTC
clone_size: NA
v_call: TRBV28
j_call: TRBJ2-1
d_call: TRBD2

cdr3_aa: CAWTTTLAGELFF
cdr3_nt: TGTGCCTGGACCACGACTTTGGCCGGGGAGCTGTTTTTT
clone_size: NA
v_call: TRBV30
j_call: TRBJ2-2
d_call: NA